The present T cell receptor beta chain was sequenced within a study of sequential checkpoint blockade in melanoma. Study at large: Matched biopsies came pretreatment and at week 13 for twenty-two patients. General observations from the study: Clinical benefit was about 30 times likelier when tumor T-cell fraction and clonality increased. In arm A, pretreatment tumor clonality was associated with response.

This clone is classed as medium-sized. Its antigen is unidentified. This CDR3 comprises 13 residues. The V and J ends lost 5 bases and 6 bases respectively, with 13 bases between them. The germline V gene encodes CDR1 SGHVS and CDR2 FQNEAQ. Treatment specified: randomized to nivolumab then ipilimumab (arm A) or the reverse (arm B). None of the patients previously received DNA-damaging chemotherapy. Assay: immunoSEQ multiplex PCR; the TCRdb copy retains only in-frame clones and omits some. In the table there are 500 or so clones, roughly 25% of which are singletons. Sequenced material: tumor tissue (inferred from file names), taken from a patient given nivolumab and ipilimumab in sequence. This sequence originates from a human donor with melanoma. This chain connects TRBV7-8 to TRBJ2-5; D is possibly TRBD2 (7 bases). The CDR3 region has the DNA TGTGCCAGCAGCCGGGGAGGGGGGCAGACCCAGTACTTC. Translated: CASSRGGGQTQYF. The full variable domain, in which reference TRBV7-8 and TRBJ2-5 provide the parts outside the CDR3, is GAGVSQSPRYKVAKRGQDVALRCDPISGHVSLFWYQQALGQGPEFLTYFQNEAQLDKSGLPSDRFFAERPEGSVSTLKIQRTQQEDSAVYLCASSRGGGQTQYFGPGTRLLVL.